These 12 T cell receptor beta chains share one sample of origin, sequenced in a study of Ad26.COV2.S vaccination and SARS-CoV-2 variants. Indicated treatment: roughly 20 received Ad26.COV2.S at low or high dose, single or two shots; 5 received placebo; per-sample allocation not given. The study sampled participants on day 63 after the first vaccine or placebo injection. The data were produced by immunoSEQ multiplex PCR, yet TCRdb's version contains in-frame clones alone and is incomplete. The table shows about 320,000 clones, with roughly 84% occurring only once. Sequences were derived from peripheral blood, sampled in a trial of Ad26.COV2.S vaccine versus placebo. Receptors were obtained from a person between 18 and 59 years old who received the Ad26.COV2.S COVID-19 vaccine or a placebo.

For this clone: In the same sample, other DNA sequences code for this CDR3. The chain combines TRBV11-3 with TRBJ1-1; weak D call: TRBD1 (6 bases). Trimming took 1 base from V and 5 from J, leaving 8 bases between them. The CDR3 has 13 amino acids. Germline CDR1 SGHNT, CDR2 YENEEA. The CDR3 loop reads CASSLVTGTEAFF. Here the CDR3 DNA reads TGTGCCAGCAGCTTAGTAACAGGGACTGAAGCTTTCTTT. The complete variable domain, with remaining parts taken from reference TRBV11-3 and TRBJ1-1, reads EAGVVQSPRYKIIEKKQPVAFWCNPISGHNTLYWYLQNLGQGPELLIRYENEEAVDDSQLPKDRFSAERLKGVDSTLKIQPAELGDSAVYLCASSLVTGTEAFFGQGTRLTVV.

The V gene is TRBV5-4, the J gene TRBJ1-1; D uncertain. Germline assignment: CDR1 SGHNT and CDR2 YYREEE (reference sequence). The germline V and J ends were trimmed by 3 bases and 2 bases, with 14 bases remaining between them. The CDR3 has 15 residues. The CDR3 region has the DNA TGTGCCAGCAGCTCCCGGACCCAGCCCAACACTGAAGCTTTCTTT. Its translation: CASSSRTQPNTEAFF.

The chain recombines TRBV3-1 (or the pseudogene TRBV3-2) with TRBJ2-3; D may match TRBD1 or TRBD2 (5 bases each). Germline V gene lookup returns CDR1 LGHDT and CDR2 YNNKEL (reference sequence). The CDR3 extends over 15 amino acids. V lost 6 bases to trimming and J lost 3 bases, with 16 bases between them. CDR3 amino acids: CASRQTGHSTDTQYF. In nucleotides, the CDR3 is TGTGCCAGCAGACAGACGGGGCACAGTACAGATACGCAGTATTTT.

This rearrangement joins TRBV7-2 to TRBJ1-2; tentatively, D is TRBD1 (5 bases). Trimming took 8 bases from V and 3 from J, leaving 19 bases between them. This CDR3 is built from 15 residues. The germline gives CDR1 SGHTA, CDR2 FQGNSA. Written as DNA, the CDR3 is TGTGCCAGCCGGCTCGGGGGATCTGGGGACTATGGCTACACCTTC. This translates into CASRLGGSGDYGYTF.

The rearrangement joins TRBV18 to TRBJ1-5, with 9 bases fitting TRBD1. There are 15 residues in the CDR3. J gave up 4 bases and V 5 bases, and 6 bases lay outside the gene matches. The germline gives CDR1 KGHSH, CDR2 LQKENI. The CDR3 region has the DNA TGTGCCAGCTCAAGACAGGGGGGGGAAAATCAGCCCCAGCATTTT. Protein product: CASSRQGGENQPQHF.

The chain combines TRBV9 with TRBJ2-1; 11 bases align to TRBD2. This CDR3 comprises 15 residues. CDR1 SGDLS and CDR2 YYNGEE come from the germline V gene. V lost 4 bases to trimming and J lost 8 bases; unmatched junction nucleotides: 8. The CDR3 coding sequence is TGTGCCAGCAGCCTCACTAGCGGGGGCTGGGATGAGCAGTTCTTC. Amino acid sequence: CASSLTSGGWDEQFF.

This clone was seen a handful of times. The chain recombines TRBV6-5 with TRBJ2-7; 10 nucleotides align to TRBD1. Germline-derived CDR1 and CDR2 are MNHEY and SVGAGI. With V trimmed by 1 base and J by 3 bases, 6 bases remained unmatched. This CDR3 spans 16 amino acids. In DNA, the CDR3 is TGTGCCAGCAGTTACTTTTCCGGGACAGGGGACTACGAGCAGTACTTC. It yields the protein CASSYFSGTGDYEQYF.

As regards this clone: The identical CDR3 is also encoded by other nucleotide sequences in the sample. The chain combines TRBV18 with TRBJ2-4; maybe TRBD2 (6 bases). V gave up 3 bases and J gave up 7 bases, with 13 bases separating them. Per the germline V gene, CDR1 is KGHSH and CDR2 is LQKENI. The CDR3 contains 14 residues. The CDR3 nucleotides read TGTGCCAGCTCACCGATAAAGGGAGGTAACATTCAGTACTTC. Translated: CASSPIKGGNIQYF.

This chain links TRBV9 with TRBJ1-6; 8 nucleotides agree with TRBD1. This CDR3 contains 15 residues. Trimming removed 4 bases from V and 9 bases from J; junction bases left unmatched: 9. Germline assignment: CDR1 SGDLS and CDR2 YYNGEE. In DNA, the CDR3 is TGTGCCAGCAGCCCACGAGGGACAGGAGGTTCACCCCTCCACTTT. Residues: CASSPRGTGGSPLHF.

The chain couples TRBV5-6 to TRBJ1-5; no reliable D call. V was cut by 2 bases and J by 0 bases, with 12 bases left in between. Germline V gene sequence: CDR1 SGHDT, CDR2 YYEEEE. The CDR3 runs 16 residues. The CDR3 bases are TGTGCCAGCAGCTTACGGGGTCCTTATAGCAATCAGCCCCAGCATTTT. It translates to CASSLRGPYSNQPQHF. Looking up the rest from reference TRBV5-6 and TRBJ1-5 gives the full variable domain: DAGVTQSPTHLIKTRGQQVTLRCSPKSGHDTVSWYQQALGQGPQFIFQYYEEEERQRGNFPDRFSGHQFPNYSSELNVNALLLGDSALYLCASSLRGPYSNQPQHFGDGTRLSIL.

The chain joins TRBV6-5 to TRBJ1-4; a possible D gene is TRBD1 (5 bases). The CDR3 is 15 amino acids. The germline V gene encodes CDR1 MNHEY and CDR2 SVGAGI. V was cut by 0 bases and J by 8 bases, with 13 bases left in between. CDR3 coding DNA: TGTGCCAGCAGTTACTCGGGGAGGGGAGCGGAAAAACTGTTTTTT. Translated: CASSYSGRGAEKLFF.

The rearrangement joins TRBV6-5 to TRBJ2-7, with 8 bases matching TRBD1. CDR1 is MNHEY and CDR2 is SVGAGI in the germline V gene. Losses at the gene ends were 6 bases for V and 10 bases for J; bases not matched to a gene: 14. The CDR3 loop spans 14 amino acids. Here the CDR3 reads CASRSPDRAGVQYF. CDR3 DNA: TGTGCCAGCAGATCGCCGGACAGGGCTGGAGTACAGTACTTC.